The clone carrying this T cell receptor beta chain appeared once. Its specificity is not known. Germline V gene data show CDR1 as SGHRS and CDR2 as YFSETQ. CDR3 length equals 13 residues. The V end was cut by 4 bases, the J end by 8 bases, with 15 bases between. This sample was taken from a study of cytomegalovirus exposure and HLA in healthy donors. On the study more broadly: Sequencing of about 179 million T cells in an earlier analysis found under 120 million unique TCR beta sequences. General study points: A later analysis linked 15,000 to 20,000 TCR beta sequences to HLA alleles at 0.05 false discovery rate. A later examination showed that TCR association rates differed by HLA locus, with DRB1 most and HLA-C fewest. It was about 180 TCR beta chains that were listed as cytomegalovirus-associated.

Vbeta (60) and Jbeta (13) primers were used in the PCR. Clones were sequenced by immunoSEQ multiplex PCR, and TCRdb holds only the in-frame ones, with some missing. The top ten hold 6% to 8.5% of the sample, which has more than 90,000 clones, over 60% seen once. The chain carries TRBV5-1 and TRBJ1-2; D might be TRBD1 (6 bases). The receptor's source is a female donor in good health and CMV-seronegative. Source material: PBMCs. CDR3 sequence (DNA): TGCGCCAGCAGCCAGGGGTCGAGCAGAGGCTACACCTTC. Translating gives CASSQGSSRGYTF.